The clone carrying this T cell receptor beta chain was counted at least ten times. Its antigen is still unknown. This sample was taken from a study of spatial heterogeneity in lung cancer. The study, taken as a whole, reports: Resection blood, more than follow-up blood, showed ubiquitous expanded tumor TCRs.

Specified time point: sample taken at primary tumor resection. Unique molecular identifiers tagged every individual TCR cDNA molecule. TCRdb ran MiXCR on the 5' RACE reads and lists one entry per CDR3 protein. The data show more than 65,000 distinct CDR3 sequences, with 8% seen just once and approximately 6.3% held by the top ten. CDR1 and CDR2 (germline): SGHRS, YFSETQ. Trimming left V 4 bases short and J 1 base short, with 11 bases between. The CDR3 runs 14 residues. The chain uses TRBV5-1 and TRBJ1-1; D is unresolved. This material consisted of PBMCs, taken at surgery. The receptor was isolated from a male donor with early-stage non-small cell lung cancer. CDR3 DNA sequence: TGCGCCAGCAGCCGACTTGATCAGAACACTGAAGCTTTCTTT. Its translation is CASSRLDQNTEAFF.